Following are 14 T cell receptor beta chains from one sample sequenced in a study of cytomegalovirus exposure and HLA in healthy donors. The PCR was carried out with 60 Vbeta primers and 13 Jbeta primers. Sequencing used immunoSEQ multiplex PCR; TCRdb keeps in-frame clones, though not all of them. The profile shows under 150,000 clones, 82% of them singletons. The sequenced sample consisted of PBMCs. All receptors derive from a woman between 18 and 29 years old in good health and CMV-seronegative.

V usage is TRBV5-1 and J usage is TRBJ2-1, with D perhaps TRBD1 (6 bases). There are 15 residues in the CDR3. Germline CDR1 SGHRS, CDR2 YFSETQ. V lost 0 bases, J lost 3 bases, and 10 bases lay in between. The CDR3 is CASSLAGQSYNEQFF. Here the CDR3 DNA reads TGCGCCAGCAGCTTGGCAGGACAGAGCTACAATGAGCAGTTCTTC.

DNA of the CDR3: TGTGCCAGCACCCCGGGGACAGGGAGGCATCAGCCCCAGCATTTT. Protein sequence: CASTPGTGRHQPQHF. The V and J genes are TRBV6-1 and TRBJ1-5; 9 nucleotides match TRBD1. CDR1 MNHNS and CDR2 SASEGT come from the germline V gene. V was clipped by 7 bases and J by 5 bases; unmatched bases: 9. CDR3 length: 15 residues.

CDR3 in amino acids: CASSLSTHQKGAYGYTF. CDR3 DNA: TGTGCCAGCAGCTTATCGACTCACCAAAAAGGGGCCTATGGCTACACCTTC. The rearrangement joins TRBV13 to TRBJ1-2, with D perhaps TRBD1 (5 bases). V was trimmed by 2 bases and J by 4 bases, leaving 20 bases between them. Germline loops: CDR1 PRHDT, CDR2 FYEKMQ (reference sequence). This CDR3 is 17 amino acids long.

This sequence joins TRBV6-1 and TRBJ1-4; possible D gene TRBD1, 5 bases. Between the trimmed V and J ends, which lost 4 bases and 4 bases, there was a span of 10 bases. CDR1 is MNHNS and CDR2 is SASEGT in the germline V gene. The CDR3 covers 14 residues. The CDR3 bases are TGTGCCAGCAGTGCGGTCAGGGTTAATGAAAAACTGTTTTTT. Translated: CASSAVRVNEKLFF.

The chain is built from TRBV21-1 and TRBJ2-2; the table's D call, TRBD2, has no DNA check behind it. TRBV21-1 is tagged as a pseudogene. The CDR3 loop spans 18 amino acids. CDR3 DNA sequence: TGTGCCAGCAGCAAATCCCAGCGGGGGGTTGCGAACACCGGGGAGCTGTTTTTT. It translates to CASSKSQRGVANTGELFF.

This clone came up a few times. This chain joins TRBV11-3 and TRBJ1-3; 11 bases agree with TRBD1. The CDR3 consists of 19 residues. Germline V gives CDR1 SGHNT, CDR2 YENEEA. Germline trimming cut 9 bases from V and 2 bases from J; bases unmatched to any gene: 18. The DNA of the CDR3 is TGTGCCAGTAGAAACCCGGGACAGGGGGGCCTTAGCACTGGAAACACCATATATTTT. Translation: CASRNPGQGGLSTGNTIYF.

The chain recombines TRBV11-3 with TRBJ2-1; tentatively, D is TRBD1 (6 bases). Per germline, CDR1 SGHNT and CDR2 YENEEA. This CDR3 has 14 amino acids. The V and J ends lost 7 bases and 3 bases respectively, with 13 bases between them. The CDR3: CASNNGGFYNEQFF. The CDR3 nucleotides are TGTGCCAGCAACAATGGGGGCTTCTACAATGAGCAGTTCTTC.

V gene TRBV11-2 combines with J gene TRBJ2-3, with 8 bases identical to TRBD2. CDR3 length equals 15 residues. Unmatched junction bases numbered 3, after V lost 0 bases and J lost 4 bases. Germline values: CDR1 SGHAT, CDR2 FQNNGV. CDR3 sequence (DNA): TGTGCCAGCAGCTTAGACGGGAGGGCCCCAGATACGCAGTATTTT. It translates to CASSLDGRAPDTQYF.

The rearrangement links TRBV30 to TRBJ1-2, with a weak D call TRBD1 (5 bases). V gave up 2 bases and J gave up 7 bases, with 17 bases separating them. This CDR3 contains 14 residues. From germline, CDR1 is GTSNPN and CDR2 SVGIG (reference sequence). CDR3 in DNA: TGTGCCTGGAGTCCGGGGGTTTTGCTAACTGGCTACACCTTC. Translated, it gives CAWSPGVLLTGYTF.

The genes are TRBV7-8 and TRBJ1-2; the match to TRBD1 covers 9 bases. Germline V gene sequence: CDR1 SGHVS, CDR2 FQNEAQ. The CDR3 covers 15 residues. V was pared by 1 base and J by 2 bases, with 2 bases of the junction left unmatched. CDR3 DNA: TGTGCCAGCAGCTTAGGGACAGGGGAGAACTATGGCTACACCTTC. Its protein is CASSLGTGENYGYTF.

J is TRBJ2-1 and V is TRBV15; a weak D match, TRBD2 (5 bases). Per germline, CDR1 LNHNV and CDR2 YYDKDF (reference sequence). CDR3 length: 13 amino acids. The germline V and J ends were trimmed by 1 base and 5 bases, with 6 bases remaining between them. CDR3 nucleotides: TGTGCCACCAGCAGAGCGGGGAACAATGAGCAGTTCTTC. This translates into CATSRAGNNEQFF. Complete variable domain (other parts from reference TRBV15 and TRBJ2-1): DAMVIQNPRYQVTQFGKPVTLSCSQTLNHNVMYWYQQKSSQAPKLLFHYYDKDFNNEADTPDNFQSRRPNTSFCFLDIRSPGLGDTAMYLCATSRAGNNEQFFGPGTRLTVL.

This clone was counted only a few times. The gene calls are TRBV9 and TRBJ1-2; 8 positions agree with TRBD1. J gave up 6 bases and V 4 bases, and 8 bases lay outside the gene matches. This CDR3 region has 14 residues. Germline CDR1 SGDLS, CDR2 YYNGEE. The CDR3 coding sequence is TGTGCCAGCAGCCCCTCGGGACAGGTTGATGGCTACACCTTC. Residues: CASSPSGQVDGYTF.

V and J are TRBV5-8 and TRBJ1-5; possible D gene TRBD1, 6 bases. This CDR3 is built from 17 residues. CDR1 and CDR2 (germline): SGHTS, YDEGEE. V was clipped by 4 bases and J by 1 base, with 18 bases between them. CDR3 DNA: TGTGCCAGCAGCCGTAGAGGGTTGGGGGCGAGCAATCAGCCCCAGCATTTT. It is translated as CASSRRGLGASNQPQHF.

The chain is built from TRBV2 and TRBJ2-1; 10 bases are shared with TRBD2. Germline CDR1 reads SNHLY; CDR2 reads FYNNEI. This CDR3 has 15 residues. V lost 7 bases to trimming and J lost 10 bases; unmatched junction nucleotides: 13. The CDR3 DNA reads TGTGCCAGCACTATGACTAGCGGGCAACGGGGGGAGCAGTTCTTC. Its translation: CASTMTSGQRGEQFF.